This TCR beta chain was profiled in a study of blood T cell repertoires in COVID-19. Turning to the study itself: COVID-19 samples collected from the United States, Italy and Spain covered acute and convalescent phases. Sources were T cells, B-cell-depleted T cells, or PBMCs; the material itself was cDNA or gDNA.

Per the original methods: Cell counts per sample came from amplifying reference gene primers. The data were produced by immunoSEQ multiplex PCR, yet TCRdb's version contains in-frame clones alone and is incomplete. V, J and clone size are taken as reported in that table, and D and trimming were inferred from the DNA itself. The sample has approximately 120,000 clones, 65% to 90% seen once; the top ten hold less than 8.5%. Germline CDR1 is SNHLY and CDR2 is FYNNEI. The CDR3 totals 14 residues. The junction had 2 bases not matched to a gene; V was cut back by 1 base and J by 3 bases. This clone was counted at least ten times.

Sample: peripheral blood. The sequence was collected from a man older than 75 with active or convalescent COVID-19. V is TRBV2 and J is TRBJ2-7, with 8 bases that match TRBD1. The CDR3 sequence is CASSEEDRVYEQYF. In DNA form, the CDR3 reads TGTGCCAGCAGTGAAGAGGACAGGGTCTACGAGCAGTACTTC.